This T cell receptor beta chain is drawn from a study of shared clonotypes between healthy human individuals (dated by TCRdb to about 2020). Broadly, across the study: A couple of women and three men aged 18 to 49 years were included in the cohort. To estimate repertoire size and how much clonotypes are shared between individuals, the study performed deep sequencing of blood TCR repertoires from roughly five healthy adults. Per donor, three plates each were used for CD4 naive and CD4 memory, two for CD8 naive, and one for CD8 memory. Between about 0.94 and 10 billion PBMCs per donor were obtained by leukapheresis. To increase sequencing depth and limit assay-specific biases, TCR repertoire library preparation and sequencing were carried out by different laboratories using diverse techniques. Summary of the overall study and its limitations: Rarefaction of sorted-subset datasets indicated incomplete sequencing despite the large sequencing depth. Sampling was restricted to blood, and TCR repertoires in tissues likely differ from the TCR repertoires found in blood. When a handful of donors were compared, the shared fraction of clonotypes was roughly 5% for naive CD4, 3% to 4% for naive CD8, more than 2% for memory CD4, and 0.35% to 0.4% for memory CD8. Naive subsets generally had larger estimated clonotype richness than memory subsets. Clonotypes shared by all four sorted-subset donors showed higher generation probabilities than non-shared clonotypes. Based on pairwise subsampling, the degree of clonotype sharing among donors was expected to be affected by sequencing depth. The genetic and exposure-history diversity represented was limited by the small number of donors.

Notes on this clone: It lacks a known antigen. Qualities for individual bases were not recorded, and no much larger clone is one base off.

From a lookup of the germline V gene, CDR1 and CDR2 are SNHLY and FYNNEI. The CDR3 goes from the cysteine to the phenylalanine over 14 residues. The kept DNA is CDR3 alone, 42 bases in frame from the first base. Germline trimming amounts to 6 bases on V and 9 bases on J, with 7 as the count of junction bases outside the gene matches. Using the deep immunoSEQ assay, multiplex PCR amplified TCR CDR3 regions from genomic DNA. Extracted genomic DNA from each cell subset was spread evenly across all wells of several immunoSEQ 96-well plates, with each plate serving as a replicate. For sorted subsets, roughly 200 ng of genomic DNA, equivalent to some 33,000 T cell genomes, went into each replicate PCR. The purified libraries were quantified using a Qubit 3.0 fluorometer, sized with a Bioanalyzer 2100, and then quantified again using the KAPA Library Quantification kit. Every immunoSEQ 96-well plate was sequenced on a dedicated single-read 150-cycle Illumina NextSeq 550 flow cell. As for the original processing: Because the immunoSEQ output included only junctional sequences and no quality scores, the filtering could not be the same as the filtering used for full-length reads. Sequences were annotated with PyIR, a Python wrapper for IgBLAST v1.9, using IMGT germline references to assign V/J genes and CDR3. Reads were filtered out if the reads had weak V/J assignments (E-value above 1e-6), no CDR3, stop codons, out-of-frame junctions, or ambiguous translated residues. A V3J clonotype was defined by an identical inferred V gene, J gene, and CDR3 amino acid sequence. To compute the percentage overlap between repertoires, the number of shared unique clonotypes was divided by the size of the smaller repertoire. Repertoire richness was assessed with RTK rarefaction, the Chao1 estimator, and Recon v2.1 estimates of unobserved clonotypes. OLGA was used to compute generation probabilities for all TCRbeta clonotypes that the gDNA method yielded from a handful of donors. Imported from immuneACCESS, the table was reduced by TCRdb to in-frame sequences with V and J called. These copies leave out some clones; in studies compared against another copy, an unresolved V gene accounts for under half, and the cause of the remainder is not known. The DNA was the basis for D and trimming; V, J and clone size are from that table. For this sample the table gives millions of clones, of which over 85% were detected only once. In total, the top ten clones hold over 0.12% of the sample.

The donors were healthy, HIV-negative adults with no recently reported acute infections or vaccinations. Every donor was a Caucasian adult living in Nashville, Tennessee, USA. CD4+ T cells were enriched by magnetic negative selection, after which naive cells were positively selected on CD45RA and the negative fraction was taken as the memory subset. Blood was collected by leukapheresis, and PBMCs were isolated by Ficoll-Histopaque density gradient centrifugation and then cryopreserved in liquid nitrogen vapor phase. Analytical flow cytometry was used to check the purity and quantity of every magnetically sorted T cell population. Each sorted fraction had its genomic DNA isolated and then quantified by UV absorbance on a Nanodrop 2000c.

The specimen sequenced was naive CD4+ T cells sorted from blood. What this sample's cell subset or site label stands for: CD45RA+ positively selected. This receptor was obtained from a man between 18 and 35 years old in good health. The sequence joins TRBV2 to TRBJ1-6; TRBD1 aligns with 8 central bases. The CDR3 is CASRGQGLSSPLHF. The DNA sequence follows: TGTGCCAGCAGAGGACAGGGTTTGAGTTCACCCCTCCACTTT.